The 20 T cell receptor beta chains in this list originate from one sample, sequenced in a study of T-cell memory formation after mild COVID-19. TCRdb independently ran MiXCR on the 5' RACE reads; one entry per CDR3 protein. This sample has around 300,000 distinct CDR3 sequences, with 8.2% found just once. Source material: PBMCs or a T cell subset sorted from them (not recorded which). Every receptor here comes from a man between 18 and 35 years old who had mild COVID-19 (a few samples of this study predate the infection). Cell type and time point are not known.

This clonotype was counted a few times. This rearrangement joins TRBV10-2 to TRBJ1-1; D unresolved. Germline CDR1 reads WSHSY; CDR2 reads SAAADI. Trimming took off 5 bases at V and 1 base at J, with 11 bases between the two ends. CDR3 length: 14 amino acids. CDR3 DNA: TGCGCCAGCAGTTCCACGACCCAGAACACTGAAGCTTTCTTT. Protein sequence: CASSSTTQNTEAFF.

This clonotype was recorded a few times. CDR3 loop: CASSPDRENYEQYV. In DNA form, the CDR3 reads TGTGCCAGCTCGCCCGACAGGGAGAACTACGAGCAGTACGTC. This sequence joins TRBV18 and TRBJ2-7; 7 bases line up with TRBD1. The CDR3 totals 14 residues. Germline values: CDR1 KGHSH, CDR2 LQKENI. V was pared by 6 bases and J by 3 bases, with 8 bases of the junction left unmatched.

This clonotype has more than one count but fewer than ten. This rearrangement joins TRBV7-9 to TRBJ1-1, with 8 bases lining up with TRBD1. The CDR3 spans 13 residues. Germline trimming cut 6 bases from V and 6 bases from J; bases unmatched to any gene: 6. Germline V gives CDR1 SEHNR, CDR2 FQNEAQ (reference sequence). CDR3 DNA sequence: TGTGCCAGCAGTTCTCAGGGGGCTGCTGAAGCTTTCTTT. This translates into CASSSQGAAEAFF.

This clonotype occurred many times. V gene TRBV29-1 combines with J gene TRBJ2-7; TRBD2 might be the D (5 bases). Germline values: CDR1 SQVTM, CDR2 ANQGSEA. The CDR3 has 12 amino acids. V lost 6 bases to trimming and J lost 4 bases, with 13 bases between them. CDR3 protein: CSVEGDGYEQYF. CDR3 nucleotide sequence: TGCAGCGTCGAGGGAGACGGTTACGAGCAGTACTTC.

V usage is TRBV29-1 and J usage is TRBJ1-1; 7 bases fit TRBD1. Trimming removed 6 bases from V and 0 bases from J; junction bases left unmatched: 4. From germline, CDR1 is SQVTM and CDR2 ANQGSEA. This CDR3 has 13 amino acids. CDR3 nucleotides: TGCAGCGTCCAGGGACAGATGAACACTGAAGCTTTCTTT. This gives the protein CSVQGQMNTEAFF.

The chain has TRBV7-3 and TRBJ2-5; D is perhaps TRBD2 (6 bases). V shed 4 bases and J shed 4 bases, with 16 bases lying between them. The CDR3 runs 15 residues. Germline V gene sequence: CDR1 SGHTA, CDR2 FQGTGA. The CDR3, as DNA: TGTGCCAGCAGCTCACGGGTGCCCGGGGGAGAGACCCAGTACTTC. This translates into CASSSRVPGGETQYF.

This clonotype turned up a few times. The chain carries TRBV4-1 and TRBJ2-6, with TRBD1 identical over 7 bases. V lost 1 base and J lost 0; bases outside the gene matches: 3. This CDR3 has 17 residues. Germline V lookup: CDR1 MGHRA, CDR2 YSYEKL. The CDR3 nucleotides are TGCGCCAGCAGCCAAGTGACAGGGCGCTCTGGGGCCAACGTCCTGACTTTC. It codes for CASSQVTGRSGANVLTF.

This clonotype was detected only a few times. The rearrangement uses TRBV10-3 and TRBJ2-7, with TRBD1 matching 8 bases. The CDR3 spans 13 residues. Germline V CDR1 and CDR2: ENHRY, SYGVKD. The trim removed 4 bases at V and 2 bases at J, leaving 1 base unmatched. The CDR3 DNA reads TGTGCCATCAGTGTGGACAGGGCCTACGAGCAGTACGTC. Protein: CAISVDRAYEQYV.

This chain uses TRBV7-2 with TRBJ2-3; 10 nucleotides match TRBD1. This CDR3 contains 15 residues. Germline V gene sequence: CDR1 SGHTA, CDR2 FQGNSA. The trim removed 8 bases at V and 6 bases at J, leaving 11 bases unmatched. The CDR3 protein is CASLPWTGGLDTQYF. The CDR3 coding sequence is TGTGCCAGCTTACCCTGGACAGGGGGTTTGGATACGCAGTATTTT.

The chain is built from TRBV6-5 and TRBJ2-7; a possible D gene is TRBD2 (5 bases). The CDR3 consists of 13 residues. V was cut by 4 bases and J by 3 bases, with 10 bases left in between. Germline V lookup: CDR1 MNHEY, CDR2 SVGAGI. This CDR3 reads CASSFRGNYEQYF. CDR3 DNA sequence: TGTGCCAGCAGTTTCCGAGGGAACTACGAGCAGTACTTC.

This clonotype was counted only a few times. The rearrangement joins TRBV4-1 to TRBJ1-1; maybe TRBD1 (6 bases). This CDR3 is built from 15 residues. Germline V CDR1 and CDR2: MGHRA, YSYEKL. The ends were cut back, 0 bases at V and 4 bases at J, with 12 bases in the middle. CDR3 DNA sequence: TGCGCCAGCAGCCAAGAAGGGGGAGTGATCACTGAAGCTTTCTTT. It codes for CASSQEGGVITEAFF.

The CDR3 is CASSLGQGAGGYTF. In DNA, the CDR3 is TGTGCCAGCAGCCTGGGACAGGGCGCAGGCGGCTACACCTTC. The chain carries TRBV7-3 and TRBJ1-2; 9 bases map to TRBD1. After removal of 5 bases from V and 8 bases from J, the junction contained 9 bases not matched to a gene. The CDR3 length is 14 residues. Germline assignment: CDR1 SGHTA and CDR2 FQGTGA.

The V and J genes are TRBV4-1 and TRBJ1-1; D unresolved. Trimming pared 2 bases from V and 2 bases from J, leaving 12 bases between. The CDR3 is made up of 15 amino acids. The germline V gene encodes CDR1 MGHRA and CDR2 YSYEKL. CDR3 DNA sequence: TGCGCCAGCAGCCAAACATCGTGGGGTAACACTGAAGCTTTCTTT. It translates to CASSQTSWGNTEAFF.

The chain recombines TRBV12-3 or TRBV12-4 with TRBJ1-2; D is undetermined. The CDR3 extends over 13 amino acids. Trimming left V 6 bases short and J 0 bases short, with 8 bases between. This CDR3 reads CASSWGSNYGYTF. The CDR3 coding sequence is TGTGCCAGCAGCTGGGGTTCTAACTATGGCTACACCTTC.

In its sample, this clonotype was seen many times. CDR3 DNA sequence: TGCGCCAGCAGCTTGGCCGGGGGATTGATCGGTGGCTACACCTTC. Its protein product is CASSLAGGLIGGYTF. This chain links TRBV5-1 with TRBJ1-2; D possibly corresponds to TRBD1 (5 bases). CDR1 and CDR2 from the germline V gene are SGHRS and YFSETQ. V was pared by 0 bases and J by 7 bases, with 16 bases between. The CDR3 totals 15 residues.

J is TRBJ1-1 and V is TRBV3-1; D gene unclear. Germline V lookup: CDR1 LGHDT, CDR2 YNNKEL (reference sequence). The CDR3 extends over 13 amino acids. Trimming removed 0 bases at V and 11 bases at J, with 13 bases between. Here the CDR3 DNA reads TGTGCCAGCAGCCAAGATCTTGGCAGGTCCGCTTTCTTT. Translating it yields CASSQDLGRSAFF.

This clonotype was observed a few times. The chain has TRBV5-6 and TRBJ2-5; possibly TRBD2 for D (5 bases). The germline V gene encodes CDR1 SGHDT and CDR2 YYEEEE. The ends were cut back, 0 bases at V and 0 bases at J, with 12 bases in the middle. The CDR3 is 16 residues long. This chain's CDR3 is CASSLARGAYQETQYF. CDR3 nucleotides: TGTGCCAGCAGCTTGGCCCGGGGAGCGTACCAAGAGACCCAGTACTTC.

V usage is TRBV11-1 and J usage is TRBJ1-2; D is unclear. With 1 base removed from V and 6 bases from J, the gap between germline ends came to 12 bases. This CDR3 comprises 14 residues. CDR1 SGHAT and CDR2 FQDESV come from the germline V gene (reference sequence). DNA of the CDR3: TGTGCCAGCAGCTTAGGTCTGGGTGCAGATGGCTACACCTTC. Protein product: CASSLGLGADGYTF.

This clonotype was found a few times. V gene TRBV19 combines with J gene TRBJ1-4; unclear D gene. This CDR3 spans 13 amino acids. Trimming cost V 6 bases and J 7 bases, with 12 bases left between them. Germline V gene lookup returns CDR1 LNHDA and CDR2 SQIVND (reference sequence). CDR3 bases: TGTGCCAGTAGGTCCTACGCGGGTGAAAAACTGTTTTTT. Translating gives CASRSYAGEKLFF.

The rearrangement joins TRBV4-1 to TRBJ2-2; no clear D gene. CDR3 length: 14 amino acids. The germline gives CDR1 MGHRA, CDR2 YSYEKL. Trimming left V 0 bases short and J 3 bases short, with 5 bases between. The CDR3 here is CASSQDPHTGELFF. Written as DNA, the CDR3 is TGCGCCAGCAGCCAAGATCCCCACACCGGGGAGCTGTTTTTT.